This T cell receptor beta chain was identified in a study of Graves' ophthalmopathy and Graves' hyperthyroidism (dated by TCRdb to the late 2010s). Broadly, across the study: Peripheral blood was collected at initial diagnosis, before any treatment. An independent validation cohort was composed of approximately 19 hyperthyroidism patients and around 16 patients who later progressed from hyperthyroidism to ophthalmopathy. In five or six hyperthyroidism patients, the T-cell repertoires found in thyroid tissue were compared with those found in blood. Following sampling, methimazole starting at 30 mg daily was administered to hyperthyroidism patients, and high-dose intravenous methylprednisolone was administered to ophthalmopathy patients. In total, 135 blood samples were TCR-sequenced: roughly 45 ophthalmopathy, 75 hyperthyroidism and about 17 hyperthyroidism-to-ophthalmopathy patients. To tell Graves' ophthalmopathy apart from Graves' hyperthyroidism, and to predict which patients would progress to ophthalmopathy, the study relied on TCR beta repertoire signatures. To explore V-J signatures distinguishing ophthalmopathy from hyperthyroidism, a discovery set of around 97 patients (fewer than 45 ophthalmopathy, some 57 stable hyperthyroidism) was enrolled.

CDR1 is given as SNHLY and CDR2 as FYNNEI, both from the germline V gene. Spanning cysteine to phenylalanine, the CDR3 consists of 15 amino acids. Just CDR3 DNA is preserved here, 45 bases in frame from base 1. The germline ends are 12 bases apart after V is trimmed by 6 bases and J by 1 base. General study outcomes and caveats: Ophthalmopathy was separated from stable hyperthyroidism by the 13-signature model with 85% to 90% sensitivity and 81% to 83% specificity in cross-validation and with 80%/75% in the test set. In validation, the model predicted ophthalmopathy progression with about 70% sensitivity and about 73% specificity; some 13 predicted patients were CT-confirmed with GO in a median of about 6.1 months. No statistical method was used to predetermine the sample size, and group allocation was not hidden from the investigators. Most expanded thyroid clonotypes with a frequency above 0.001 also appeared in blood, which suggests that blood repertoires may reflect the immune response in the thyroid.

This clonotype was observed a few times. Which antigen it targets is not known. No quality values exist for individual bases; no much larger clone is one base distant. Ophthalmopathy patients were characterized by moderately to severely active disease, a Clinical Activity Score of at least 3, a NOSPECS grade of at least 4, and a disease duration under 3 months. Patients were excluded if they had other autoimmune diseases, uncontrolled infections, pregnancy or lactation. Diagnosis relied on clinical symptoms, serum thyroxine, TRAb, thyroid ultrasound and orbital computed tomography. PBMCs were isolated from more than 9 ml of fresh peripheral blood by Ficoll-Paque density gradient centrifugation. Total RNA was extracted using Trizol reagent, and RNA quality was checked on an Agilent 2100 Bioanalyzer. For repertoire sequencing, the TCR beta CDR3 regions were amplified from RNA transcripts. HTBI primers and the Qiagen OneStep RT-PCR kit were used in a first-round RT-PCR, which was followed by a second-round multiplex PCR, size selection and purification. Libraries were sequenced on an Illumina HiSeq2000 using paired-end 100 bp reads. As for the original processing: SOAPnuke was used for read processing, and reads with adapters, uncalled bases, a mean Phred below 15, or no exact constant-primer or identifier match were discarded. COPE v1.2.5 was used to merge the high-quality paired reads. Clonotypes were defined as unique nucleotide sequences and were aligned to IMGT TRB V, D and J references using MiTCR v1.1. The analysis was limited to V-J combinations with a frequency above 0.0001, which together covered approximately 99% of repertoires. For each V-J combination, a TCR clonal expansion and chaos score was defined as the ratio of F50 clonal expansion to chaos observed in the TCRdist matrix. Features were reduced by Welch's t-statistics and random forest to approximately 13 V-J combinations, which fed a naive Bayes classifier. The Morisita-Horn index was used to measure how similar the thyroid and blood repertoires were. Using fastp trimming at Q25 and MiXCR clonotype assembly, TCRdb reanalyzed the public sequencing data and kept in-frame beta chains. Under each unique CDR3 protein, matching rows form one entry showing the most common genes and DNA. What appears here as the V and J calls and clone size reflects TCRdb's work, not the paper's. In all, the sample holds 260,000 or so distinct CDR3 sequences, and 45% of those were seen once. The ten largest clones take up around half of the sample.

The sequence was collected from an adult man with Graves' ophthalmopathy. This sequence uses TRBV2 and TRBJ2-2, with TRBD1 perhaps the D gene, on 5 matching bases. Input material: peripheral blood. The DNA sequence reads TGTGCCAGCAGGCCAAATACAGGGAACACCGGGGAGCTGTTTTTT. This codes for CASRPNTGNTGELFF. Beyond the CDR3, the reference TRBV2 and TRBJ2-2 genes provide the residues; the full variable domain reads: EPEVTQTPSHQVTQMGQEVILRCVPISNHLYFYWYRQILGQKVEFLVSFYNNEISEKSEIFDDQFSVERPDGSNFTLKIRSTKLEDSAMYFCASRPNTGNTGELFFGEGSRLTVL.